Described below is a single T cell receptor beta chain sequence and its context. Its target antigen remains unknown. Base qualities are not provided; no much larger clone lies one nucleotide away. This specimen belongs to a study of glioma-infiltrating T cells after dendritic cell vaccination (dated by TCRdb to the mid-2010s). About the investigation overall: A cohort of roughly 15 glioblastoma patients from Phase I and II dendritic cell vaccination trials was included, of whom 9 were newly diagnosed and 6 had recurrent disease. The vaccine consisted of monocyte-derived dendritic cells cultured approximately seven days with IL-4 and GM-CSF, then pulsed overnight with autologous tumor lysate. Autologous tumor lysate-pulsed dendritic cell vaccination was administered to the patients between the early 2000s and the early 2010s. In glioblastoma patients vaccinated with dendritic cells, deep sequencing of TCR beta CDR3 regions served to measure tumor-infiltrating lymphocyte content and to compare repertoires between tumor and blood. TCR sequencing metrics, including TIL content and tumor-blood repertoire overlap, were correlated with survival after dendritic cell vaccination. Three intradermal dendritic cell vaccine injections were administered to patients at biweekly intervals in the arm below the axilla. General study outcomes and caveats: After dendritic cell vaccination, a higher estimated pretreatment TIL content predicted longer time to progression and overall survival. TCR clonality showed no direct relationship with survival, which suggests that a diverse polyclonal response may be important. The cohort was small and heterogeneous, with few patients having full blood and tumor sets and even fewer initial-recurrent tumor pairs. The three-group TCR overlap response model was characterized as speculative, and prospective validation of the model was stated to be required.

To be selected, patients needed enough residual fresh-frozen tumor tissue and more than two years of available survival data. An isocitrate dehydrogenase mutation was not carried by any of the glioblastoma patients, although molecular status was otherwise variable. PBMC were collected before vaccination, two weeks after the third vaccination, and at tumor progression when it occurred. The Qiagen DNeasy Blood extraction Kit was used to extract genomic DNA. CDR1 and CDR2, looked up from the germline V gene, are SGHTA and FQGTGA. Its CDR3 holds 13 amino acids, cysteine through phenylalanine. Only the CDR3 portion is preserved as DNA: 39 bases, with reading frame beginning at the first base. V is clipped by 5 bases and J by 5 bases, and the sequence between their germline boundaries is 9 bases long. TCRB CDR3 regions were amplified from 1.5 to 2.5 ug genomic DNA, or all available DNA if less, using the immunoSEQ assay. Multiplex PCR used 60 forward primers for TCR V beta segments and 13 reverse primers for J beta segments. Synthetic control templates were spiked into each sample at limiting dilution to estimate reads per starting template. Reads of 87 bp were generated by sequencing on the Illumina HiSeq System. The authors' pipeline ran thus. PCR and sequencing errors were removed by a nearest neighbor algorithm that merged closely related sequences. TCR overlap was defined as the percentage of unique tumor TCR beta sequences that were also found in the peripheral blood of the same patient. In its TCRdb copy, this immuneACCESS table keeps in-frame sequences only and misses some clones. Where compared with another copy, unresolved V genes explain less than half of these, and the others have no known cause. V and J calls and clone size follow that table, whereas D and trimming were derived from the DNA. This sample gives roughly 23,000 clones in total; 79% of them show up just once. Roughly 35% of the sample is held by the ten biggest clonotypes.

The receptor was derived from a human donor with glioblastoma. The specimen was blood, collected before dendritic cell vaccination. The chain employs TRBV7-3 and TRBJ2-2; no D gene is confidently identified. The DNA sequence is given as TGTGCCAGCAGCCTCCTCGGGACCGGGGAGCTGTTTTTT. The translation is CASSLLGTGELFF.